This TCR beta chain was sequenced during a study of cytomegalovirus exposure and HLA in healthy donors. As regards this clone: Its matching antigen is unknown.

With 5 bases removed from V and 2 bases from J, the gap between germline ends came to 12 bases. The CDR3 spans 13 residues. CDR1 and CDR2 from the germline V gene are SQVTM and ANQGSEA. The study, taken as a whole, reports: Earlier analysis found most TCR beta V segments productive about 87% or about 30% of the time. A link between a missense DCLRE1C variant and TCR beta V- and J-gene trimming emerged from a later analysis. It was likely that a cluster of highly shared sequence variants was a sequencing artifact.

PCR was performed using 60 Vbeta and 13 Jbeta primers. Produced via immunoSEQ multiplex PCR; TCRdb's table is partial and in-frame only. The table has about 150,000 clones, about 73% seen once. The TCR comes from a woman between 45 and 65 years old in good health and CMV-seropositive. The chain recombines TRBV29-1 with TRBJ2-5; unclear D gene. Material: PBMCs. The CDR3 region is CSVCARSQETQYF. As DNA, the CDR3 is TGCAGCGTTTGTGCGAGAAGTCAAGAGACCCAGTACTTC.